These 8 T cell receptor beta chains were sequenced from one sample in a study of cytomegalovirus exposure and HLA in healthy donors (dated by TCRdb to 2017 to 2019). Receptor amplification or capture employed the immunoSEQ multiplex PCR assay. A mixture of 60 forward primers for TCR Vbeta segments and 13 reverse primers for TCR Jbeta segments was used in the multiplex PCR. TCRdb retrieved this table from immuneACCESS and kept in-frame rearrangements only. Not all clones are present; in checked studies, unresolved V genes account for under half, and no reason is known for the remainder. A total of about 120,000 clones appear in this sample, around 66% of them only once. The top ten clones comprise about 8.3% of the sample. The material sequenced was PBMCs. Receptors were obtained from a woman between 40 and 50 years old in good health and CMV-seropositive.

This chain's CDR3 is CASTLGGAGGVEDEQFF. The CDR3 nucleotides are TGTGCCAGCACCCTCGGAGGAGCGGGGGGAGTCGAGGATGAGCAGTTCTTC. The chain carries TRBV27 and TRBJ2-1; 9 bases are shared with TRBD2. The V gene's germline CDR1 is MNHEY and CDR2 SMNVEV (reference sequence). V lost 7 bases, J lost 8 bases, and 18 bases stayed unmatched. This CDR3 spans 17 amino acids.

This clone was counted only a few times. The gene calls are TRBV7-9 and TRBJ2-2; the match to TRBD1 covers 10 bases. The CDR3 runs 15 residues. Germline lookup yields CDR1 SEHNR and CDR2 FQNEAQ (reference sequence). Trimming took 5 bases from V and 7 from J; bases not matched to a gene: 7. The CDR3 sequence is CASSHSGTGVGELFF. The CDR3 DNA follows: TGTGCCAGCAGCCACTCCGGGACAGGGGTCGGGGAGCTGTTTTTT.

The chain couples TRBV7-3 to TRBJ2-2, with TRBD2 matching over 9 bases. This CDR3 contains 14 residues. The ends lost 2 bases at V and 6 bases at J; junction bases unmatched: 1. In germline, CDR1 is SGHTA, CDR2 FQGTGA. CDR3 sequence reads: CASSLGTSPGELFF. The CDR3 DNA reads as TGTGCCAGCAGCTTAGGGACTAGCCCCGGGGAGCTGTTTTTT.

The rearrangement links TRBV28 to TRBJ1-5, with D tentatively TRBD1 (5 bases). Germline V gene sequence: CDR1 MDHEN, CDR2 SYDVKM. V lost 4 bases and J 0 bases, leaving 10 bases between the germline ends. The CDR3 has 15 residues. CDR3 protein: CASSWTPYSNQPQHF. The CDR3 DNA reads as TGTGCCAGCAGTTGGACACCCTATAGCAATCAGCCCCAGCATTTT.

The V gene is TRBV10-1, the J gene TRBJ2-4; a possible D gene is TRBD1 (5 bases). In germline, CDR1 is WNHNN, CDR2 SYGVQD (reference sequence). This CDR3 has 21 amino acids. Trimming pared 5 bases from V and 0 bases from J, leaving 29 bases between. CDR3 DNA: TGCGCCAGCAGTAGGGGATCTCCAGAAACCCAGATCGCTATAGCCAAAAACATTCAGTACTTC. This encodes CASSRGSPETQIAIAKNIQYF.

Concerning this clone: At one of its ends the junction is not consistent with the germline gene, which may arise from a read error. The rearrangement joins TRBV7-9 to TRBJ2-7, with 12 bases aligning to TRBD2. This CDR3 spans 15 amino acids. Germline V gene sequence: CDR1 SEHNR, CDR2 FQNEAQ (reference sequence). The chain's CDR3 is CSSSPTSGRTWEQYF. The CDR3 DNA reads TGTTCCAGCAGCCCAACTAGCGGGAGGACTTGGGAGCAGTACTTC.

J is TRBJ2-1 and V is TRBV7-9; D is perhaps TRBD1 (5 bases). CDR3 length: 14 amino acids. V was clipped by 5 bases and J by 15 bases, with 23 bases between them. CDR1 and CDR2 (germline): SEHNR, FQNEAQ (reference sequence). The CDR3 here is CASSLPVTVNRTFF. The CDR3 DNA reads TGTGCCAGCAGCCTTCCCGTGACAGTTAATAGAACGTTCTTC.

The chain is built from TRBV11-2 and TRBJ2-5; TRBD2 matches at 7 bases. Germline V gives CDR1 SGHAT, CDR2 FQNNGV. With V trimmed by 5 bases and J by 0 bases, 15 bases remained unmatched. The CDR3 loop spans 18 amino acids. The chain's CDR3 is CASSPLGGSGDDQETQYF. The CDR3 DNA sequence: TGTGCCAGCAGCCCGTTGGGGGGAAGCGGGGACGACCAAGAGACCCAGTACTTC.